This TCR beta chain derives from a study of blood T cell repertoires in COVID-19. The overall study: Some COVID-19 samples were acute and others convalescent; all came from the United States, Italy and Spain.

The cohort comprised adults aged roughly 18 to 95 years residing in around 25 US areas. Recovered status in Cohort 3 required two negative PCRs, clearance, or symptom resolution. Method: immunoSEQ multiplex PCR; TCRdb's copy keeps in-frame clones and lacks some. The table lists a few hundred thousand clones, roughly 87% of them singletons. CDR1 and CDR2 from the germline V gene are SEHNR and FQNEAQ (reference sequence). This CDR3 contains 13 residues. J was trimmed by 7 bases and V by 2 bases; bases with no gene match: 3. The material sequenced was PBMCs or T cells enriched from blood (not recorded which). The clonotype was recovered from a woman between 40 and 50 years old who had recovered from COVID-19. This chain connects TRBV7-9 to TRBJ1-1, with TRBD1 matching 8 bases. The CDR3 spells CASSLLQGDEAFF. The CDR3 bases are TGTGCCAGCAGCTTATTACAGGGGGATGAAGCTTTCTTT.